The 25 T cell receptor beta chains given below trace back to one sample, sequenced in a study of T cells in Graves' hyperthyroidism and ophthalmopathy. RNA transcripts served as the template for amplifying TCR beta CDR3 regions. The HTBI primer set served for first-round RT-PCR of the TCR CDR3. TCRdb re-called the multiplex PCR reads through MiXCR, storing one row per CDR3 protein. The sample lists 200,000 to 250,000 distinct CDR3 sequences; roughly 15% were seen once. The sequenced sample was blood. All receptors come from a man over 45 with Graves' hyperthyroidism.

The V gene is TRBV11-2, the J gene TRBJ2-3, with 10 bases aligning to TRBD2. This CDR3 has 15 residues. Germline assignment: CDR1 SGHAT and CDR2 FQNNGV. Trimming cost V 1 base and J 6 bases; bases outside gene matches: 4. CDR3 protein: CASSLVAGGVDTQYF. Written as DNA, the CDR3 is TGTGCCAGCAGCTTAGTAGCGGGAGGCGTGGATACGCAGTATTTT.

The gene calls are TRBV7-9 and TRBJ1-1; unclear D gene. CDR1 SEHNR and CDR2 FQNEAQ come from the germline V gene (reference sequence). V was clipped by 2 bases and J by 4 bases, with 20 bases between them. The CDR3 contains 17 residues. The chain's CDR3 is CASSLTPASTFSTEAFF. The CDR3 DNA is TGTGCCAGCAGCTTAACACCCGCTTCCACCTTCAGCACTGAAGCTTTCTTT.

This chain uses TRBV4-1 with TRBJ2-7; D might be TRBD2 (7 bases). This CDR3 is 15 amino acids long. Looked up from germline, CDR1 is MGHRA and CDR2 is YSYEKL. Trimming took off 0 bases at V and 7 bases at J, with 16 bases between the two ends. Written as DNA, the CDR3 is TGCGCCAGCAGCCAAGAGCTGGGGGGGGCTGGGGAGCAGTACTTC. It yields the protein CASSQELGGAGEQYF.

Ten or more counts support this clonotype. This rearrangement joins TRBV6-1 to TRBJ2-3; no reliable D call. Germline V lookup: CDR1 MNHNS, CDR2 SASEGT. The V and J ends lost 0 bases and 6 bases respectively, with 13 bases between them. CDR3 length equals 15 residues. The CDR3 coding sequence is TGTGCCAGCAGTGAAGCGATAGGGAACCCCGATACGCAGTATTTT. Its translation: CASSEAIGNPDTQYF.

The chain has TRBV6-1 and TRBJ2-3; D tentatively fits TRBD1 or TRBD2 (5 bases each). Trimming removed 6 bases at V and 1 base at J, with 14 bases between. In germline, CDR1 is MNHNS, CDR2 SASEGT. The length of the CDR3 is 15 residues. The CDR3 loop is CASRFLTGRTDTQYF. CDR3 DNA: TGTGCCAGCAGATTCCTCACGGGGCGCACAGATACGCAGTATTTT.

This clonotype was picked up one time. This chain connects TRBV28 to TRBJ2-7; TRBD2 matches 13 bases. Germline loops: CDR1 MDHEN, CDR2 SYDVKM. V was clipped by 2 bases and J by 3 bases; unmatched bases: 1. CDR3 length: 15 amino acids. In DNA, the CDR3 is TGTGCCAGCAGTTTAGGGACTAGCGGGAACTACGAGCAGTACTTC. Its protein is CASSLGTSGNYEQYF.

This sequence joins TRBV4-1 and TRBJ2-1; 14 bases fit TRBD2. Per germline, CDR1 MGHRA and CDR2 YSYEKL. Unmatched junction bases numbered 4, after V lost 0 bases and J lost 9 bases. The length of the CDR3 is 16 residues. The CDR3 reads CASSQEGLAGVGEQFF. The CDR3 region has the DNA TGCGCCAGCAGCCAAGAGGGACTAGCGGGAGTCGGTGAGCAGTTCTTC.

The sample holds a few counts of this clonotype. This chain connects TRBV6-1 to TRBJ1-2; the match to TRBD1 covers 8 bases. The trim removed 7 bases at V and 4 bases at J, leaving 23 bases unmatched. This CDR3 has 19 amino acids. Germline lookup yields CDR1 MNHNS and CDR2 SASEGT. In DNA, the CDR3 is TGTGCCAGCACCAAAATCCTCATCCTGAGACAGGGGCCTCTCTATGGCTACACCTTC. This gives the protein CASTKILILRQGPLYGYTF.

This clonotype came up many times. This chain connects TRBV7-9 to TRBJ2-5, with D hard to call. Germline values: CDR1 SEHNR, CDR2 FQNEAQ (reference sequence). The V end lost 1 base, the J end lost 5 bases, and 5 bases lay between the germline ends. The CDR3 has 12 amino acids. The CDR3 DNA reads TGTGCCAGCAGCTTAGACACGGAGACCCAGTACTTC. Its translation: CASSLDTETQYF.

This clonotype showed up just a few times. The V gene is TRBV20-1, the J gene TRBJ1-2, with no clear D. Germline V gene sequence: CDR1 DFQATT, CDR2 SNEGSKA (reference sequence). The CDR3 runs to 11 residues. The V end lost 1 base, the J end lost 6 bases, and 6 bases lay between the germline ends. The CDR3 protein is CSARVGDGYTF. The CDR3 bases are TGCAGTGCTAGAGTCGGGGATGGCTACACCTTC.

This chain uses TRBV7-3 with TRBJ2-3; the D gene is possibly TRBD2 (6 bases). Trimming took 5 bases from V and 1 from J, leaving 16 bases between them. The germline V gene has CDR1 SGHTA and CDR2 FQGTGA. This CDR3 comprises 16 residues. The CDR3 sequence is CASSPAGWGGTDTQYF. The CDR3 region has the DNA TGTGCCAGCAGCCCGGCGGGGTGGGGGGGCACAGATACGCAGTATTTT.

This clonotype was counted many times. This chain joins TRBV11-2 and TRBJ2-7; TRBD2 matches 7 bases. The V and J ends lost 5 bases and 6 bases, in that order; junction bases with no gene match: 10. The germline CDR1 and CDR2 sequences are SGHAT and FQNNGV. This CDR3 region has 14 residues. For the CDR3, the DNA is TGTGCCAGCAGCCCGACGGGAGCGGGATCCGAGCAGTACTTC. It encodes CASSPTGAGSEQYF. The full variable domain, with the rest looked up from reference TRBV11-2 and TRBJ2-7, is EAGVAQSPRYKIIEKRQSVAFWCNPISGHATLYWYQQILGQGPKLLIQFQNNGVVDDSQLPKDRFSAERLKGVDSTLKIQPAKLEDSAVYLCASSPTGAGSEQYFGPGTRLTVT.

This clonotype was found many times. J is TRBJ2-3 and V is TRBV12-3 or TRBV12-4; 11 nucleotides agree with TRBD1. This CDR3 is built from 15 residues. J was trimmed by 3 bases and V by 3 bases; bases with no gene match: 2. As DNA, the CDR3 is TGTGCCAGCAGTTTTTGGGACAGGGGGACAGATACGCAGTATTTT. This sequence encodes CASSFWDRGTDTQYF.

This clonotype was detected ten times or more. This chain links TRBV18 with TRBJ2-7; 8 nucleotides match TRBD1. The junction had 9 bases not matched to a gene; V was cut back by 4 bases and J by 4 bases. Per the germline V gene, CDR1 is KGHSH and CDR2 is LQKENI. The CDR3 loop spans 15 amino acids. Here the CDR3 reads CASSLLQGAGYEQYF. The CDR3 DNA follows: TGTGCCAGCTCACTTCTTCAGGGGGCTGGGTACGAGCAGTACTTC.

The table lists this clonotype with many counts. The V and J genes are TRBV6-1 and TRBJ1-5; D is perhaps TRBD1 (6 bases). The V and J ends lost 8 bases and 0 bases respectively, with 8 bases between them. CDR1 and CDR2 from the germline V gene are MNHNS and SASEGT. The CDR3 is 13 residues long. This CDR3 is CASGRGSNQPQHF. CDR3 bases: TGTGCCAGCGGCAGGGGTAGCAATCAGCCCCAGCATTTT.

This sequence joins TRBV6-4 and TRBJ2-3, with 7 bases fitting TRBD2. The CDR3 contains 15 residues. CDR1 is MRHNA, CDR2 SNTAGT, per germline. The V segment lost 5 bases and the J segment 6 bases; nucleotides outside the gene matches: 11. The CDR3 nucleotides are TGTGCCAGCAGTCAGTTGGCGGGAGAAACCGATACGCAGTATTTT. Translated: CASSQLAGETDTQYF.

There are many counts of this clonotype. The chain has TRBV5-1 and TRBJ2-7; 16 bases align to TRBD2. The CDR3 loop spans 15 amino acids. V lost 5 bases, J lost 6 bases, and 5 bases stayed unmatched. The germline gives CDR1 SGHRS, CDR2 YFSETQ. CDR3 loop: CASRGLAGGIGEQYF. Written as DNA, the CDR3 is TGCGCCAGCAGGGGACTAGCGGGAGGGATTGGCGAGCAGTACTTC.

The sample holds many counts of this clonotype. The gene calls are TRBV20-1 and TRBJ2-7; 7 positions match TRBD2. CDR3 length equals 16 residues. The J segment lost 1 base and the V segment lost 3 bases, leaving 12 bases of the junction unmatched. CDR1 and CDR2 from the germline V gene are DFQATT and SNEGSKA (reference sequence). The CDR3 loop is CSARPSGDSFSYEQYF. In DNA, the CDR3 is TGCAGTGCTAGGCCTAGCGGCGACAGTTTTTCCTACGAGCAGTACTTC.

Worth noting for this clonotype: A much bigger clone sits one base away, suggesting this may be a read error. The rearrangement links TRBV2 to TRBJ2-3; TRBD2 agrees at 9 bases. The CDR3 runs to 14 residues. With 4 bases clipped from V and 4 bases from J, the junction kept 3 bases outside the gene matches. Germline V gives CDR1 SNHLY, CDR2 FYNNEI. CDR3 nucleotide sequence: TGTGCCAGCAGTGGAGTAGCGGGAGCAGATACGCAGTATTTT. Protein sequence: CASSGVAGADTQYF. Looking up the rest from reference TRBV2 and TRBJ2-3 gives the full variable domain: EPEVTQTPSHQVTQMGQEVILRCVPISNHLYFYWYRQILGQKVEFLVSFYNNEISEKSEIFDDQFSVERPDGSNFTLKIRSTKLEDSAMYFCASSGVAGADTQYFGPGTRLTVL.

This clonotype was picked up one time. CDR3 loop: CASSINQPQHF. CDR3 coding DNA: TGTGCCAGTAGTATAAATCAGCCCCAGCATTTT. The J gene is TRBJ1-5, the V gene TRBV19, with unresolved D. V was trimmed by 2 bases and J by 4 bases, leaving 0 bases between them. This CDR3 spans 11 amino acids. Germline V gene sequence: CDR1 LNHDA, CDR2 SQIVND (reference sequence).

Concerning this clonotype: This sequence may be a read error, since a much larger clone differs from it by one base. V is TRBV11-1 and J is TRBJ2-7, with D possibly matching TRBD1 (6 bases). The germline CDR1 and CDR2 sequences are SGHAT and FQDESV (reference sequence). Trimming removed 5 bases from V and 2 bases from J, with 13 bases in between. There are 14 residues in the CDR3. Here the CDR3 DNA reads TGTGCCAGCAGCACTCGGGACATCCCCTACGAGCAGTACTTC. Amino acid sequence: CASSTRDIPYEQYF.

This clonotype was observed a few times. V and J are TRBV28 and TRBJ1-2; TRBD1 matches 9 bases. With V trimmed by 8 bases and J by 8 bases, 15 bases remained unmatched. The CDR3 is 15 residues long. Germline V gives CDR1 MDHEN, CDR2 SYDVKM. The CDR3 spells CASRIQGASPVGYTF. The CDR3 DNA reads TGTGCCAGCCGAATACAGGGGGCGTCCCCTGTCGGCTACACCTTC.

This chain joins TRBV3-1 and TRBJ2-3; 13 positions agree with TRBD2. This CDR3 has 15 residues. Trimming at V came to 5 bases and at J to 2 bases, leaving 1 base not matched to a gene. Germline CDR1 LGHDT, CDR2 YNNKEL (reference sequence). DNA of the CDR3: TGTGCCAGCAGCGGACTAGCGGGGGACACAGATACGCAGTATTTT. It is translated as CASSGLAGDTDTQYF.

At least ten counts were recorded for this clonotype. The chain is built from TRBV5-6 and TRBJ2-4; the D gene is possibly TRBD2 (6 bases). CDR1 SGHDT and CDR2 YYEEEE come from the germline V gene. CDR3 length: 16 amino acids. The V end lost 2 bases, the J end lost 1 base, and 13 bases lay between the germline ends. In DNA form, the CDR3 reads TGTGCCAGCAGCTTATCAGGGAGGTGGGCCAAAAACATTCAGTACTTC. This gives the protein CASSLSGRWAKNIQYF. Full variable domain (outside the CDR3, taken from reference TRBV5-6 and TRBJ2-4): DAGVTQSPTHLIKTRGQQVTLRCSPKSGHDTVSWYQQALGQGPQFIFQYYEEEERQRGNFPDRFSGHQFPNYSSELNVNALLLGDSALYLCASSLSGRWAKNIQYFGAGTRLSVL.

There are many counts of this clonotype. This chain uses TRBV11-3 with TRBJ2-3; 8 bases match TRBD2. This CDR3 is 17 amino acids long. Germline CDR1 is SGHNT and CDR2 is YENEEA. Unmatched junction bases numbered 16, after V lost 5 bases and J lost 6 bases. DNA for the CDR3: TGTGCCAGCAGCGCACCCCAGCTGGGACTAGTTTACGATACGCAGTATTTT. Translated: CASSAPQLGLVYDTQYF.